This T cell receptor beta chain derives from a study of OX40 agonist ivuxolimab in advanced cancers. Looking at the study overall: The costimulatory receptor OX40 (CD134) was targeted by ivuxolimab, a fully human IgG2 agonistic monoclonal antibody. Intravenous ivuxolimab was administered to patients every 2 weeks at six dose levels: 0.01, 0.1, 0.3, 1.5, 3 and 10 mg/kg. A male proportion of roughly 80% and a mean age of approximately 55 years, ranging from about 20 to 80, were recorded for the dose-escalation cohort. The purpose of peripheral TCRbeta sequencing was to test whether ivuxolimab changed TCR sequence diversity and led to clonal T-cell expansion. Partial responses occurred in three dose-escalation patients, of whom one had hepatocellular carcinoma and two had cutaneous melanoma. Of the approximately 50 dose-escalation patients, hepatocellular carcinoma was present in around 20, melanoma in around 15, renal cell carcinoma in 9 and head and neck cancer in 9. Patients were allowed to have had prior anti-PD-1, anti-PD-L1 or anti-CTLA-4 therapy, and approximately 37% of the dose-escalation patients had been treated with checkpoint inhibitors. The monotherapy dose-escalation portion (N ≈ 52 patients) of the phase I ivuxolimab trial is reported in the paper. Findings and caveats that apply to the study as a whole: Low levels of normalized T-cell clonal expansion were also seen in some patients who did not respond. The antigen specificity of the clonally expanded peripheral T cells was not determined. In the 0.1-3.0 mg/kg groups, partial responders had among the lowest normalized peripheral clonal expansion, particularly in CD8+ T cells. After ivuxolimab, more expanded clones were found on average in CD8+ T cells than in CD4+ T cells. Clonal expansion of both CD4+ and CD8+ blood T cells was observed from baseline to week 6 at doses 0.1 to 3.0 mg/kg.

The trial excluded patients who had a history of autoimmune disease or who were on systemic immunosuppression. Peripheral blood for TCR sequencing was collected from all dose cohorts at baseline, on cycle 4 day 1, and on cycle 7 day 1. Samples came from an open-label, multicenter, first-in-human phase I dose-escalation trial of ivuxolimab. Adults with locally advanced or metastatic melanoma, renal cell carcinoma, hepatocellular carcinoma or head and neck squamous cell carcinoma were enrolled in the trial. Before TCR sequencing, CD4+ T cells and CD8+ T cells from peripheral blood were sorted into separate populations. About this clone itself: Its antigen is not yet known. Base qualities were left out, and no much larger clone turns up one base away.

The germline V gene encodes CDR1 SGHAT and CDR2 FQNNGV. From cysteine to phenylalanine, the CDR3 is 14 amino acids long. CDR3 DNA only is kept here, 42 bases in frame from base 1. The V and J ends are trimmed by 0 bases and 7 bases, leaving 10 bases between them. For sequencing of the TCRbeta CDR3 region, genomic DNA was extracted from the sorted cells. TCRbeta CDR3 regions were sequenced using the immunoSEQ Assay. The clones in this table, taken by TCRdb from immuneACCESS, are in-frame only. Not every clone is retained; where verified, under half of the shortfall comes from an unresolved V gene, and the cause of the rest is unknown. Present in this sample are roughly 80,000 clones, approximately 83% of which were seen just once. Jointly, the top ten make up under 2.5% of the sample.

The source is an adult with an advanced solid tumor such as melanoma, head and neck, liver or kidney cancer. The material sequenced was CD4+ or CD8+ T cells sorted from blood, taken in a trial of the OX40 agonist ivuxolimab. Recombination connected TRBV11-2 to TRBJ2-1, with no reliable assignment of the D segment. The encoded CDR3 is CASSLDPAINEQFF. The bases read TGTGCCAGCAGCTTAGATCCGGCTATTAATGAGCAGTTCTTC.